The 18 T cell receptor beta chains listed next were all sequenced from one sample in a study of sequential checkpoint blockade in melanoma (dated by TCRdb to between 2018 and 2021). The method behind the library was the immunoSEQ multiplex PCR assay. Not all clones reach the TCRdb copy of this immuneACCESS table, which keeps in-frame sequences only. Checked studies attribute under half of the gap to unresolved V genes and leave the rest unexplained. The sample table records around 3,600 clones; 57% of these occur just once. Jointly, the top ten make up around 20% of the sample. What this sample's treatment or condition label stands for: randomized to nivolumab then ipilimumab (arm A) or the reverse (arm B). Specimen: CD8+ T cells sorted from blood (inferred from file names), collected from a patient given nivolumab and ipilimumab in sequence. All receptors come from a human patient with melanoma. Some clones in this sample may be carry-over from other donors' samples.

The rearrangement links TRBV27 to TRBJ1-2; D not resolved. The germline V gene has CDR1 MNHEY and CDR2 SMNVEV (reference sequence). The V gene lost 6 bases and the J gene lost 4 bases, with 6 bases spanning the gap. The CDR3 spans 11 residues. The CDR3 region is CASSPGYGYTF. The CDR3 coding sequence is TGTGCCAGCAGCCCCGGCTATGGCTACACCTTC.

The J gene is TRBJ1-5, the V gene TRBV28, with TRBD1 matching 10 bases. Trimming at V came to 3 bases and at J to 5 bases, leaving 4 bases not matched to a gene. The CDR3 has 15 residues. Germline CDR1 MDHEN, CDR2 SYDVKM. CDR3 in DNA: TGTGCCAGCAGTTTCCGGGACAGGGGTTATCAGCCCCAGCATTTT. This gives the protein CASSFRDRGYQPQHF. Complete variable domain (other parts from reference TRBV28 and TRBJ1-5): DVKVTQSSRYLVKRTGEKVFLECVQDMDHENMFWYRQDPGLGLRLIYFSYDVKMKEKGDIPEGYSVSREKKERFSLILESASTNQTSMYLCASSFRDRGYQPQHFGDGTRLSIL.

This clone has only one observation. The chain recombines TRBV5-4 with TRBJ2-1; 8 nucleotides line up with TRBD1. CDR3 size: 14 residues. V lost 4 bases to trimming and J lost 8 bases; unmatched junction nucleotides: 8. The germline gives CDR1 SGHNT, CDR2 YYREEE (reference sequence). The CDR3 loop reads CASSAEDRGDEQFF. The CDR3 nucleotides are TGTGCCAGCAGCGCAGAAGACAGGGGCGATGAGCAGTTCTTC. Looking up the rest from reference TRBV5-4 and TRBJ2-1 gives the full variable domain: ETGVTQSPTHLIKTRGQQVTLRCSSQSGHNTVSWYQQALGQGPQFIFQYYREEENGRGNFPPRFSGLQFPNYSSELNVNALELDDSALYLCASSAEDRGDEQFFGPGTRLTVL.

The chain is built from TRBV5-8 and TRBJ1-2; weak D call: TRBD1 (6 bases). Germline V gene data show CDR1 as SGHTS and CDR2 as YDEGEE. Trimming shortened V by 0 bases and J by 5 bases, and 8 bases separated the two germline ends. The CDR3 runs to 13 residues. CDR3 nucleotide sequence: TGTGCCAGCAGCTTGGGACAGGAGTATGGCTACACCTTC. As protein: CASSLGQEYGYTF.

Worth noting for this clone: The junction does not match germline at one end; this may be a read error. This chain uses TRBV4-2 with TRBJ1-6; 7 positions match TRBD1. CDR1 and CDR2 from the germline V gene are LGHNA and YNFKEQ. The CDR3 has 18 amino acids. In DNA form, the CDR3 reads TGTGCCGGCAGCCAAGATAGGGGACAGTTTACCGCTCATTCACCCCTCCACTTT. As protein: CAGSQDRGQFTAHSPLHF.

The chain links TRBV25-1 to TRBJ2-3, with a tentative D call TRBD1 (5 bases). V gave up 1 base and J gave up 4 bases, with 12 bases separating them. This CDR3 has 15 amino acids. Germline lookup yields CDR1 MGHDK and CDR2 SYGVNS. The CDR3 DNA reads TGTGCCAGCAGTGAATTAAAGGGGCCCCCAGATACGCAGTATTTT. Translated: CASSELKGPPDTQYF.

This rearrangement joins TRBV7-9 to TRBJ2-5; the match to TRBD1 covers 7 bases. After removal of 1 base from V and 0 bases from J, the junction contained 8 bases not matched to a gene. In germline, CDR1 is SEHNR, CDR2 FQNEAQ (reference sequence). This CDR3 region has 17 residues. CDR3 residues: CASSLGLGGLYQETQYF. CDR3 DNA sequence: TGTGCCAGCAGCTTAGGTCTAGGGGGCCTGTACCAAGAGACCCAGTACTTC.

The CDR3 here is CAWSFGQNTGELFF. CDR3 in DNA: TGTGCCTGGAGTTTTGGACAGAACACCGGGGAGCTGTTTTTT. The J gene is TRBJ2-2, the V gene TRBV30; D might be TRBD1 (5 bases). Germline V gene sequence: CDR1 GTSNPN, CDR2 SVGIG (reference sequence). V was cut by 2 bases and J by 1 base, with 8 bases left in between. This CDR3 has 14 residues.

This chain links TRBV27 with TRBJ2-7; 12 bases align to TRBD2. Unmatched junction bases numbered 7, after V lost 4 bases and J lost 3 bases. Germline lookup yields CDR1 MNHEY and CDR2 SMNVEV (reference sequence). The CDR3 covers 16 residues. CDR3 region: CASSYFSTSGGYEQYF. Here the CDR3 DNA reads TGTGCCAGCAGTTACTTTTCGACTAGCGGGGGCTACGAGCAGTACTTC.

In this sample, this clone turned up a few times. The gene calls are TRBV7-6 and TRBJ1-1; 10 nucleotides align to TRBD1. V shed 5 bases and J 4 bases; nucleotides not matched to a gene: 1. The CDR3 spans 13 residues. Germline assignment: CDR1 SGHVS and CDR2 FNYEAQ. In DNA form, the CDR3 reads TGTGCCAGCAGCCGGACAGGGGGCACTGAAGCTTTCTTT. Protein product: CASSRTGGTEAFF.

This clone was counted a few times. The chain employs TRBV7-3 and TRBJ1-1; no clear D. Per the germline V gene, CDR1 is SGHTA and CDR2 is FQGTGA. CDR3 length: 13 amino acids. V lost 1 base to trimming and J lost 1 base, with 4 bases between them. The CDR3 nucleotides are TGTGCCAGCAGCTTAAACAGGAACACTGAAGCTTTCTTT. This sequence encodes CASSLNRNTEAFF.

V usage is TRBV2 and J usage is TRBJ2-7; D possibly corresponds to TRBD1 (6 bases). The CDR3 consists of 15 residues. The germline CDR1 and CDR2 sequences are SNHLY and FYNNEI. V was trimmed by 1 base and J by 3 bases, leaving 13 bases between them. The CDR3 nucleotides read TGTGCCAGCAGTGAAGTAACAGGGAATGTCTACGAGCAGTACTTC. It translates to CASSEVTGNVYEQYF.

The chain combines TRBV7-2 with TRBJ2-7; D possibly corresponds to TRBD1 (8 bases). Germline CDR1 is SGHTA and CDR2 is FQGNSA. The V and J ends lost 1 base and 0 bases respectively, with 22 bases between them. This CDR3 is 19 amino acids long. The CDR3 coding sequence is TGTGCCAGCAGCTTAGTCTCGTTTGGGGGGGACAGGAGCTCCTACGAGCAGTACTTC. Protein: CASSLVSFGGDRSSYEQYF.

A note on this clone: The junction departs from germline at one end; a sequencing error may be responsible. This rearrangement joins TRBV5-6 to TRBJ2-7, with 8 bases aligning to TRBD1. CDR1 and CDR2 (germline): SGHDT, YYEEEE. This CDR3 is 15 amino acids long. The chain's CDR3 is CASSPGTGEGYEQYF. The CDR3 bases are TGCGCCAGCAGCCCCGGGACAGGAGAAGGCTACGAGCAGTACTTC.

The V call is TRBV18, the J call TRBJ1-2, with no clear D. CDR1 and CDR2 (germline): KGHSH, LQKENI. Trimming pared 3 bases from V and 0 bases from J, leaving 14 bases between. This CDR3 is built from 16 residues. This CDR3 is CASSPAWQAANYGYTF. CDR3 bases: TGTGCCAGCTCACCCGCGTGGCAGGCCGCTAACTATGGCTACACCTTC. Combining the CDR3 with reference TRBV18 and TRBJ1-2 gives the whole variable domain NAGVMQNPRHLVRRRGQEARLRCSPMKGHSHVYWYRQLPEEGLKFMVYLQKENIIDESGMPKERFSAEFPKEGPSILRIQQVVRGDSAAYFCASSPAWQAANYGYTFGSGTRLTVV.

On this clone itself: With a far larger clone one base away, a read error is the likely cause. The genes are TRBV5-6 and TRBJ2-2; maybe TRBD2 (7 bases). Trimming pared 6 bases from V and 1 base from J, leaving 16 bases between. The CDR3 totals 16 residues. CDR1 and CDR2 (germline): SGHDT, YYEEEE. In DNA form, the CDR3 reads TGTGCCAGCACCCCCGGACTAGGGGGGAACACCGGGGAGCTGTTTTTT. Residues: CASTPGLGGNTGELFF.

This clone was seen only a few times. The chain joins TRBV9 to TRBJ1-3, with D uncertain. Germline V gene data show CDR1 as SGDLS and CDR2 as YYNGEE. CDR3 length: 17 amino acids. V dropped 0 bases and J dropped 1 base, with 14 bases sitting between them. CDR3 loop: CASSVGSGEGSGNTIYF. The CDR3 DNA follows: TGTGCCAGCAGCGTAGGATCTGGGGAGGGATCTGGAAACACCATATATTTT.

The chain joins TRBV6-1 to TRBJ2-5; TRBD2 agrees at 8 bases. Trimming at V came to 2 bases and at J to 5 bases, leaving 7 bases not matched to a gene. Germline V gene data show CDR1 as MNHNS and CDR2 as SASEGT. The CDR3 is made up of 15 amino acids. CDR3 sequence reads: CASSEQDGGAETQYF. Here the CDR3 DNA reads TGTGCCAGCAGTGAACAAGACGGGGGGGCCGAGACCCAGTACTTC.